The T cell receptor (beta chain) under discussion was sequenced for a study of T-cell reconstitution after alpha-beta-depleted transplantation in children listed by TCRdb under 2016. Regarding the research as a whole: The study quantitatively tracked T-cell immune reconstitution after TCRalphabeta/CD19-depleted allogeneic hematopoietic cell transplantation in children using TCR repertoire profiling.

Note on this clonotype: Its binding antigen is unknown. Qualities for individual bases were not recorded, and no much larger clone is one base off.

Based on the germline V gene, the CDR1 and CDR2 sequences are SGHRS and YFSETQ. V trim: 0 bases; J trim: 5 bases; unmatched bases: 9. The CDR3 goes from the cysteine to the phenylalanine over 16 residues. CDR3 DNA only is kept here, 48 bases in frame from base 1. Library preparation employed PCR. Sequencing took place on an Illumina HiSeq 2500. To normalize quantification of the TCRbeta repertoire, the TCR libraries were built with molecular barcoding that relied on unique molecular identifiers. The raw public reads went through TCRdb reprocessing: fastp at Q25, MiXCR clone calling, in-frame beta chains kept. All rows with the same CDR3 protein become a single entry with the most common DNA and genes. Present in this sample are some 500,000 distinct CDR3 sequences, about 16% of which were seen just once. About 3.1% of the sample is held by the ten biggest clonotypes.

The chain was built from TRBV5-1 and TRBJ2-5; 8 bases in between match TRBD2. Sequencing was performed on PBMCs from the stem cell graft donor, taken from the stem cell graft. The sequence derives from a human donor who donated a stem cell graft to a child with acute lymphoblastic leukemia. DNA sequence: TGCGCCAGCAGCTTGGATGAGCGGGAGTCGAGGGAGACCCAGTACTTC. Translated, it gives CASSLDERESRETQYF. Here the CDR3 is joined to the reference TRBV5-1 and TRBJ2-5 genes, and the full variable domain is: KAGVTQTPRYLIKTRGQQVTLSCSPISGHRSVSWYQQTPGQGLQFLFEYFSETQRNKGNFPGRFSGRQFSNSRSEMNVSTLELGDSALYLCASSLDERESRETQYFGPGTRLLVL.